The 2 T cell receptor beta chains in this list originate from one sample, sequenced in a study of blood T cell repertoires in COVID-19. Measured with immunoSEQ multiplex PCR; TCRdb has only the in-frame clones, and not every one. The table records 150,000 to 200,000 clones, about 89% of them present only once. Sequenced: peripheral blood. These receptors were collected from a young man who had recovered from COVID-19.

The V gene is TRBV6-1, the J gene TRBJ2-7, with D possibly TRBD2 on 7 matching bases. Trimming left V 5 bases short and J 4 bases short, with 12 bases between. Germline CDR1 MNHNS, CDR2 SASEGT. This CDR3 comprises 13 residues. This CDR3 reads CASSWRGGYEQYF. The CDR3 nucleotides are TGTGCCAGCAGTTGGAGGGGGGGGTACGAGCAGTACTTC.

This rearrangement joins TRBV20-1 to TRBJ2-1; 7 bases align to TRBD2. The CDR3 has 11 amino acids. The V gene end was trimmed by 8 bases and the J gene end by 5 bases; junction bases not matched to a gene: 3. The V gene's germline CDR1 is DFQATT and CDR2 SNEGSKA (reference sequence). Here the CDR3 DNA reads TGCAGTCTGACTAGCAACAATGAGCAGTTCTTC. Translated, it gives CSLTSNNEQFF.